The 21 T cell receptor beta chains below come from one sample, sequenced in a study of OX40 agonist ivuxolimab in advanced cancers. Produced via immunoSEQ multiplex PCR; TCRdb's table is partial and in-frame only. The table records more than 55,000 clones, nearly 95% of them present only once. The input for sequencing was CD4+ or CD8+ T cells sorted from blood, taken in a trial of the OX40 agonist ivuxolimab. The receptor source for this set is an adult with an advanced solid tumor such as melanoma, head and neck, liver or kidney cancer.

The chain links TRBV20-1 to TRBJ2-1; D uncertain. This CDR3 spans 11 amino acids. Looked up from germline, CDR1 is DFQATT and CDR2 is SNEGSKA (reference sequence). V lost 3 bases to trimming and J lost 14 bases, with 14 bases between them. The chain's CDR3 is CSASLEGWEFF. In DNA, the CDR3 is TGCAGTGCTAGTCTGGAAGGGTGGGAGTTCTTC.

This rearrangement joins TRBV12-1 to TRBJ1-5; the table's D call of TRBD1 was not tested on the DNA. TRBV12-1 is a pseudogene. This CDR3 spans 15 amino acids. This CDR3 reads CASSLRKGGNQPQHF. The CDR3 DNA is TGTGCCAGCAGCCTCCGAAAGGGGGGCAATCAGCCCCAGCATTTT.

The gene calls are TRBV11-2 and TRBJ2-7, with a tentative D call TRBD1 (5 bases). The CDR3 runs to 15 residues. Germline assignment: CDR1 SGHAT and CDR2 FQNNGV. The ends were cut back, 3 bases at V and 2 bases at J, with 14 bases in the middle. For the CDR3, the DNA is TGTGCCAGCAGCTTGGGATCCAGGGATACCTACGAGCAGTACTTC. Translated: CASSLGSRDTYEQYF. The full variable domain, rest sourced from reference TRBV11-2 and TRBJ2-7, is EAGVAQSPRYKIIEKRQSVAFWCNPISGHATLYWYQQILGQGPKLLIQFQNNGVVDDSQLPKDRFSAERLKGVDSTLKIQPAKLEDSAVYLCASSLGSRDTYEQYFGPGTRLTVT.

This chain joins TRBV27 and TRBJ1-1; D gene unclear. Germline loops: CDR1 MNHEY, CDR2 SMNVEV (reference sequence). The V end lost 5 bases, the J end lost 3 bases, and 10 bases lay between the germline ends. This CDR3 is 13 amino acids long. The CDR3, as DNA: TGTGCCAGCAGTCCCCCGGGGTACACTGAAGCTTTCTTT. Residues: CASSPPGYTEAFF.

This clone was found once. V and J are TRBV11-2 and TRBJ2-1; the D gene is possibly TRBD1 (6 bases). Germline V gene sequence: CDR1 SGHAT, CDR2 FQNNGV. V shed 5 bases and J shed 5 bases, with 16 bases lying between them. The length of the CDR3 is 15 residues. In DNA, the CDR3 is TGTGCCAGCAGCCTTTCACAGGGAGTGGACAATGAGCAGTTCTTC. Encoded protein: CASSLSQGVDNEQFF.

The gene calls are TRBV2 and TRBJ2-1; 8 positions agree with TRBD1. This CDR3 contains 16 residues. Looked up from germline, CDR1 is SNHLY and CDR2 is FYNNEI. V was clipped by 4 bases and J by 4 bases; unmatched bases: 9. CDR3 in DNA: TGTGCCAGCAGTGCCGGCCAGGGGGCTAGATACAATGAGCAGTTCTTC. Amino acid sequence: CASSAGQGARYNEQFF.

This clone was detected once. V usage is TRBV29-1 and J usage is TRBJ1-4, with 7 bases fitting TRBD1. V dropped 5 bases and J dropped 8; count of bases not matched to a gene: 8. Germline V gives CDR1 SQVTM, CDR2 ANQGSEA. The CDR3 contains 13 residues. The CDR3 DNA is TGCAGCGTTCTACAGGGGTCTTTCGAAAAACTGTTTTTT. This codes for CSVLQGSFEKLFF.

The chain links TRBV4-1 to TRBJ1-1; D gene ambiguous. CDR3 length: 14 amino acids. Per germline, CDR1 MGHRA and CDR2 YSYEKL. Trimming removed 0 bases from V and 1 base from J, with 6 bases in between. Written as DNA, the CDR3 is TGCGCCAGCAGCCAAGAAGTGGCGAACACTGAAGCTTTCTTT. Translation gives CASSQEVANTEAFF.

This chain links TRBV9 with TRBJ2-5, with D possibly matching TRBD1 (6 bases). In germline, CDR1 is SGDLS, CDR2 YYNGEE. The CDR3 sequence is 17 residues long. The V and J ends lost 3 bases and 4 bases respectively, with 22 bases between them. The CDR3: CASSAHPQGEVGETQYF. The CDR3, as DNA: TGTGCCAGCAGCGCGCACCCACAGGGTGAAGTGGGAGAGACCCAGTACTTC.

This clone was observed once. The genes are TRBV9 and TRBJ1-3; D gene uncertain. Germline CDR1 and CDR2: SGDLS and YYNGEE. The CDR3 sequence is 16 residues long. V was clipped by 4 bases and J by 4 bases, with 18 bases between them. As DNA, the CDR3 is TGTGCCAGCAGCACCCGGGCCTCGGAGGCCGGAAACACCATATATTTT. Its translation is CASSTRASEAGNTIYF.

This sequence joins TRBV9 and TRBJ2-1; TRBD2 aligns across 11 bases. V was clipped by 1 base and J by 8 bases; unmatched bases: 8. The germline gives CDR1 SGDLS, CDR2 YYNGEE. This CDR3 is 16 amino acids long. The CDR3 DNA is TGTGCCAGCAGCGTACCCATTAGCGGGGGGGCCGATGAGCAGTTCTTC. This translates into CASSVPISGGADEQFF.

The V call is TRBV15, the J call TRBJ2-3; maybe TRBD2 (5 bases). Germline V gives CDR1 LNHNV, CDR2 YYDKDF (reference sequence). CDR3 length: 13 residues. The V and J ends lost 0 bases and 6 bases respectively, with 7 bases between them. DNA of the CDR3: TGTGCCACCAGCAGAGAGTCGGGGGATACGCAGTATTTT. Its protein is CATSRESGDTQYF.

This clone occurred a few times. The chain joins TRBV9 to TRBJ1-1; D gene uncertain. Trimming took 3 bases from V and 5 from J, leaving 11 bases between them. This CDR3 is 13 amino acids long. CDR1 and CDR2 from the germline V gene are SGDLS and YYNGEE. This CDR3 reads CASSGGIGTEAFF. The CDR3 DNA sequence: TGTGCCAGCAGCGGGGGAATAGGGACTGAAGCTTTCTTT.

This chain's CDR3 is CASSKGGSGGHQETQYF. CDR3 nucleotide sequence: TGTGCCAGCAGCAAAGGGGGTAGCGGGGGGCACCAAGAGACCCAGTACTTC. The rearrangement uses TRBV7-9 and TRBJ2-5, with 10 bases fitting TRBD2. The CDR3 loop spans 17 amino acids. Trimming at V came to 5 bases and at J to 0 bases, leaving 9 bases not matched to a gene. Germline assignment: CDR1 SEHNR and CDR2 FQNEAQ (reference sequence). The full variable domain, with the rest looked up from reference TRBV7-9 and TRBJ2-5, is DTGVSQNPRHKITKRGQNVTFRCDPISEHNRLYWYRQTLGQGPEFLTYFQNEAQLEKSRLLSDRFSAERPKGSFSTLEIQRTEQGDSAMYLCASSKGGSGGHQETQYFGPGTRLLVL.

The chain recombines TRBV27 with TRBJ2-1; D is undetermined. The CDR3 is 13 residues long. Germline V CDR1 and CDR2: MNHEY, SMNVEV (reference sequence). Trimming cost V 2 bases and J 4 bases, with 6 bases left between them. CDR3 loop: CASSLVLYNEQFF. The DNA of the CDR3 is TGTGCCAGCAGTTTAGTCCTATACAATGAGCAGTTCTTC.

This clone has just a few counts. V and J are TRBV2 and TRBJ1-5, with TRBD1 matching 8 bases. V was clipped by 5 bases and J by 4 bases; unmatched bases: 4. Germline CDR1 is SNHLY and CDR2 is FYNNEI. The CDR3 is 14 amino acids. The DNA for the CDR3 is TGTGCCAGCAGTCCGACAGGGGAAAATCAGCCCCAGCATTTT. Amino acid sequence: CASSPTGENQPQHF.

This sequence joins TRBV27 and TRBJ2-1; D gene uncertain. Germline CDR1 MNHEY, CDR2 SMNVEV (reference sequence). V was clipped by 3 bases and J by 2 bases, with 11 bases between them. The CDR3 is 15 amino acids. Here the CDR3 reads CASSFLGSAYNEQFF. The CDR3 nucleotides are TGTGCCAGCAGTTTTCTGGGGTCAGCCTACAATGAGCAGTTCTTC.

The V and J genes are TRBV5-4 and TRBJ1-2, with D unresolved. V was pared by 3 bases and J by 8 bases, with 14 bases between. Germline CDR1 is SGHNT and CDR2 is YYREEE (reference sequence). There are 13 residues in the CDR3. The CDR3 here is CASSYILERGYTF. The CDR3, as DNA: TGTGCCAGCAGCTACATCCTCGAACGGGGCTACACCTTC.

This chain links TRBV30 with TRBJ2-1; 7 bases line up with TRBD1. J gave up 0 bases and V 4 bases, and 6 bases lay outside the gene matches. The CDR3 is 15 amino acids. The V gene's germline CDR1 is GTSNPN and CDR2 SVGIG (reference sequence). CDR3 amino acids: CAWTANRGSYNEQFF. The CDR3 region has the DNA TGTGCCTGGACGGCGAACAGGGGCTCCTACAATGAGCAGTTCTTC.

This chain uses TRBV2 with TRBJ2-3; D unclear. This CDR3 spans 16 amino acids. Germline lookup yields CDR1 SNHLY and CDR2 FYNNEI. With 5 bases removed from V and 3 bases from J, the gap between germline ends came to 18 bases. CDR3 nucleotide sequence: TGTGCCAGCAGTCCTCCCCCTGCCACGAGAACAGATACGCAGTATTTT. Protein product: CASSPPPATRTDTQYF.

The chain recombines TRBV6-1 with TRBJ1-1, with D possibly being TRBD1 (5 bases). This CDR3 is 13 amino acids long. Germline CDR1 and CDR2: MNHNS and SASEGT. The V and J ends lost 6 bases and 5 bases respectively, with 13 bases between them. CDR3 loop: CASREGMGTEAFF. DNA for the CDR3: TGTGCCAGCAGGGAGGGGATGGGGACTGAAGCTTTCTTT.